This T cell receptor beta chain was sequenced during a study of T cells in Graves' hyperthyroidism and ophthalmopathy. Amplified TCR beta CDR3 regions came from RNA transcripts. The TCR CDR3 first-round RT-PCR relied on the HTBI primer set. TCRdb ran MiXCR on the multiplex PCR reads and lists one entry per CDR3 protein. This sample has about 540,000 distinct CDR3 sequences, with around 46% found just once. Germline CDR1 is MNHEY and CDR2 is SVGAGI. The CDR3 runs 15 residues. V trimming: 6 bases; J trimming: 6 bases; junction bases outside the gene matches: 11. Exclusion of patients followed from uncontrolled infection, other autoimmune disease, pregnancy or lactation.

Input material: peripheral blood or thyroid tissue (not recorded which). The TCR originated in a woman aged 18-29 years with Graves' hyperthyroidism. The rearrangement uses TRBV6-5 and TRBJ2-7, with 10 bases that match TRBD1. DNA for the CDR3: TGTGCCAGCAGCCTGACAGGGGGCGGGGGTTTCGAGCAGTACTTC. Translation gives CASSLTGGGGFEQYF.